This note documents a single TCR beta chain sequence. The antigen remains undetermined. The sample belongs to a study of post-analysis software for immune sequencing data. Sequencing libraries made from TCR beta cDNA carried unique molecular identifiers. It was from approximately 0.91 to 9.4 million T cells that 530,000 or so cDNA molecules came. TCRdb re-analysed the PCR reads in MiXCR, keeping a single row per CDR3 protein. This sample yields 700,000 to 900,000 distinct CDR3 sequences, of which around 45% are seen a single time; approximately 4.4% belongs to the top ten. V dropped 5 bases and J dropped 2; count of bases not matched to a gene: 6. The CDR3 runs 14 residues. Germline CDR1 is LNHNV and CDR2 is YYDKDF (reference sequence). The study, taken as a whole, reports: Patients used four to six TRBV segments, including TRBV5-6, TRBV5-1 and TRBV20-1, more often than controls. Normalized Chao1 diversity was significantly reduced in patients versus controls. Same-batch samples co-clustered strongly by F measure.

Sample: blood. The TCR was taken from a girl aged 5-17 years with multiple sclerosis. This rearrangement joins TRBV15 to TRBJ2-7; 7 bases are shared with TRBD2. CDR3 sequence: CATSSRGDAYEQYF. CDR3 nucleotide sequence: TGTGCCACCAGCTCACGGGGGGACGCCTACGAGCAGTACTTC. Combining the CDR3 with reference TRBV15 and TRBJ2-7 gives the whole variable domain DAMVIQNPRYQVTQFGKPVTLSCSQTLNHNVMYWYQQKSSQAPKLLFHYYDKDFNNEADTPDNFQSRRPNTSFCFLDIRSPGLGDTAMYLCATSSRGDAYEQYFGPGTRLTVT.